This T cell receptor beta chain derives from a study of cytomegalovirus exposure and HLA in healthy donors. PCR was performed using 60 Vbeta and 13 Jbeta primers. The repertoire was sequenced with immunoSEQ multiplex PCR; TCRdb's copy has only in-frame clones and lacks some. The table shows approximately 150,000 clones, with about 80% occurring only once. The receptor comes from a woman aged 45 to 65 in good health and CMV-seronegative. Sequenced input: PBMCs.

CDR3 nucleotide sequence: TGTGCCAGCAGCTGGGGACTAGCAGTCTACAATGAGCAGTTCTTC. The encoded protein is CASSWGLAVYNEQFF. The genes are TRBV7-2 and TRBJ2-1; 9 positions agree with TRBD2. The CDR3 totals 15 residues. Trimming removed 4 bases from V and 3 bases from J; junction bases left unmatched: 4. Germline CDR1 is SGHTA and CDR2 is FQGNSA.